Below, 9 T cell receptor beta chains from the same sample are listed, as sequenced in a study of OX40 agonist ivuxolimab in advanced cancers. This table comes from immunoSEQ multiplex PCR, and its TCRdb copy is limited to in-frame clones, with some not included. The sample holds under 100,000 clones, more than 85% seen once. This material consisted of CD4+ or CD8+ T cells sorted from blood, taken in a trial of the OX40 agonist ivuxolimab. These receptors all come from an adult with an advanced solid tumor such as melanoma, head and neck, liver or kidney cancer.

This chain joins TRBV5-1 and TRBJ2-1, with TRBD2 matching over 8 bases. Germline CDR1 is SGHRS and CDR2 is YFSETQ. This CDR3 region has 16 residues. Losses at the gene ends were 1 base for V and 8 bases for J; bases not matched to a gene: 11. The CDR3, as DNA: TGCGCCAGCAGCTTGCCCTCGGCGGGAGGAGGGGATGAGCAGTTCTTC. Translating it yields CASSLPSAGGGDEQFF. Using reference TRBV5-1 and TRBJ2-1 for the parts outside the CDR3, the full variable domain is KAGVTQTPRYLIKTRGQQVTLSCSPISGHRSVSWYQQTPGQGLQFLFEYFSETQRNKGNFPGRFSGRQFSNSRSEMNVSTLELGDSALYLCASSLPSAGGGDEQFFGPGTRLTVL.

The genes are TRBV6-4 and TRBJ2-1, with 10 nucleotides matching TRBD2. Germline V CDR1 and CDR2: MRHNA, SNTAGT. The CDR3 has 19 amino acids. V shed 6 bases, J shed 6 bases, and the junction held 20 bases outside the gene matches. In DNA form, the CDR3 reads TGTGCCAGCAGCCCCCCGGGACTAGCGTCAGACCGAGAACTCAATGAGCAGTTCTTC. Amino acid sequence: CASSPPGLASDRELNEQFF.

This chain links TRBV5-8 with TRBJ2-7, with D unclear. Germline values: CDR1 SGHTS, CDR2 YDEGEE. The CDR3 extends over 11 amino acids. Deletions cut 2 bases from V and 6 bases from J, with 6 bases between. The CDR3 reads CASSLISEQYF. The CDR3, as DNA: TGTGCCAGCAGCTTAATATCCGAGCAGTACTTC.

The V and J genes are TRBV21-1 and TRBJ2-7; the table names TRBD2, a call not compared with the DNA. TRBV21-1 represents a pseudogene. CDR3 length equals 17 residues. Here the CDR3 DNA reads TGTGCCAGCAGCAAAGTTCCTCGAACTACCCCACACTACGAGCAGTACTTC. Translating gives CASSKVPRTTPHYEQYF.

The V call is TRBV6-4, the J call TRBJ2-3; D is possibly TRBD2 (6 bases). The germline V gene encodes CDR1 MRHNA and CDR2 SNTAGT. The CDR3 covers 14 residues. V lost 4 bases to trimming and J lost 3 bases, with 11 bases between them. The CDR3 region is CASSANGGTDTQYF. The CDR3 DNA sequence: TGTGCCAGCAGTGCCAACGGGGGAACAGATACGCAGTATTTT.

The chain is built from TRBV29-1 and TRBJ2-3; D might be TRBD1 (5 bases). Germline V gives CDR1 SQVTM, CDR2 ANQGSEA. V was shortened by 1 base and J by 9 bases, with 14 bases between the two germline ends. The CDR3 totals 13 residues. For the CDR3, the DNA is TGCAGCGTTGAAGCCCAATTTAGGGGCACGCAGTATTTT. Translated, it gives CSVEAQFRGTQYF.

The chain has TRBV25-1 and TRBJ1-1; unclear D gene. The V end was cut by 5 bases, the J end by 2 bases, with 9 bases between. This CDR3 spans 13 amino acids. Germline values: CDR1 MGHDK, CDR2 SYGVNS. As DNA, the CDR3 is TGTGCCAGCAGTCCGCCCGGAAACACTGAAGCTTTCTTT. Its protein product is CASSPPGNTEAFF.

The chain employs TRBV19 and TRBJ2-7; unclear D gene. This CDR3 spans 15 amino acids. Looked up from germline, CDR1 is LNHDA and CDR2 is SQIVND (reference sequence). V was cut by 7 bases and J by 1 base, with 17 bases left in between. Written as DNA, the CDR3 is TGTGCCAGTACCGCCGGAAGAGAAGGTTCCTACGAGCAGTACTTC. Translation gives CASTAGREGSYEQYF.

The chain recombines TRBV4-1 with TRBJ1-3, with D maybe TRBD1 (5 bases). This CDR3 has 17 amino acids. Trimming removed 1 base at V and 6 bases at J, with 19 bases between. Germline V gene lookup returns CDR1 MGHRA and CDR2 YSYEKL. The CDR3: CASSQAASRGRSNTIYF. CDR3 coding DNA: TGCGCCAGCAGCCAAGCCGCCTCGAGGGGTAGATCAAACACCATATATTTT.